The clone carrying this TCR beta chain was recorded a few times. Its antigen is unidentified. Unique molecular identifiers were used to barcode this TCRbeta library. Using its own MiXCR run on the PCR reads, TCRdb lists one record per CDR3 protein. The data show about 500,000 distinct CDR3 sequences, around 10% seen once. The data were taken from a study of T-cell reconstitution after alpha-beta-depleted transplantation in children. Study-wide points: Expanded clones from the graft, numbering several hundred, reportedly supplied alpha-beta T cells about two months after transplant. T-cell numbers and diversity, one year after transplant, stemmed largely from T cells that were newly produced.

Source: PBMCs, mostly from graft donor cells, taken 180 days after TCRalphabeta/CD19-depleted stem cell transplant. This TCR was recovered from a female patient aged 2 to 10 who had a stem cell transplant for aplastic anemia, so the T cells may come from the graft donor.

The CDR3 spells CASRATVPNTEAFF. The CDR3 bases are TGTGCCAGCAGGGCGACAGTTCCGAACACTGAAGCTTTCTTT. The chain has TRBV6-1 and TRBJ1-1; D perhaps matches TRBD1 (5 bases). Looked up from germline, CDR1 is MNHNS and CDR2 is SASEGT. The CDR3 runs to 14 residues. V was cut by 6 bases and J by 1 base, with 12 bases left in between.